Following are 8 T cell receptor beta chains from one sample sequenced in a study of blood T cell repertoires in COVID-19. Here immunoSEQ multiplex PCR was the method, and the copy in TCRdb shows in-frame clones only, minus some. The profile shows over 130,000 clones, approximately 84% of them singletons. Sequenced material: peripheral blood. These receptors came from a man aged 65-85 years with acute or convalescent COVID-19.

A few counts support this clone. The chain has TRBV5-1 and TRBJ2-7; D is possibly TRBD1 (6 bases). Looked up from germline, CDR1 is SGHRS and CDR2 is YFSETQ. Trimming pared 1 base from V and 2 bases from J, leaving 10 bases between. The CDR3 is 14 amino acids. As DNA, the CDR3 is TGCGCCAGCAGCTTGTTTGGGACACCCTACGAGCAGTACTTC. Translation: CASSLFGTPYEQYF. The full variable domain, rest sourced from reference TRBV5-1 and TRBJ2-7, is KAGVTQTPRYLIKTRGQQVTLSCSPISGHRSVSWYQQTPGQGLQFLFEYFSETQRNKGNFPGRFSGRQFSNSRSEMNVSTLELGDSALYLCASSLFGTPYEQYFGPGTRLTVT.

The V call is TRBV6-5, the J call TRBJ1-6; 8 bases align to TRBD1. J was trimmed by 10 bases and V by 8 bases; bases with no gene match: 13. Germline values: CDR1 MNHEY, CDR2 SVGAGI. There are 15 residues in the CDR3. In DNA, the CDR3 is TGTGCCAGCTGTTCATGGCAGGGGGCTTTGTCACCCCTCCACTTT. This sequence encodes CASCSWQGALSPLHF.

The V call is TRBV11-2, the J call TRBJ1-4; D gene ambiguous. The ends were cut back, 3 bases at V and 3 bases at J, with 11 bases in the middle. CDR3 size: 15 residues. Germline lookup yields CDR1 SGHAT and CDR2 FQNNGV. CDR3 protein: CASSFSTVANEKLFF. The CDR3 bases are TGTGCCAGCAGCTTTTCTACGGTCGCTAATGAAAAACTGTTTTTT.

This chain links TRBV13 with TRBJ2-5; 16 nucleotides agree with TRBD2. The germline V gene encodes CDR1 PRHDT and CDR2 FYEKMQ (reference sequence). The CDR3 runs 17 residues. With 5 bases clipped from V and 4 bases from J, the junction kept 7 bases outside the gene matches. CDR3 sequence reads: CASSRGTSGGATETQYF. CDR3 coding DNA: TGTGCCAGCAGCCGCGGGACTAGCGGGGGGGCCACAGAGACCCAGTACTTC.

The rearrangement uses TRBV5-4 and TRBJ1-5; 8 positions agree with TRBD1. The V gene end was trimmed by 4 bases and the J gene end by 7 bases; junction bases not matched to a gene: 4. The germline CDR1 and CDR2 sequences are SGHNT and YYREEE (reference sequence). The length of the CDR3 is 13 residues. Here the CDR3 reads CASSIGTGQPQHF. The CDR3 DNA reads TGTGCCAGCAGCATTGGGACAGGCCAGCCCCAGCATTTT. Using reference TRBV5-4 and TRBJ1-5 for the parts outside the CDR3, the full variable domain is ETGVTQSPTHLIKTRGQQVTLRCSSQSGHNTVSWYQQALGQGPQFIFQYYREEENGRGNFPPRFSGLQFPNYSSELNVNALELDDSALYLCASSIGTGQPQHFGDGTRLSIL.

This clone was detected once. This chain joins TRBV7-9 and TRBJ1-2, with a weak D call TRBD1 (5 bases). Germline lookup yields CDR1 SEHNR and CDR2 FQNEAQ (reference sequence). V dropped 5 bases and J dropped 7 bases, with 14 bases sitting between them. There are 13 residues in the CDR3. For the CDR3, the DNA is TGTGCCAGCAGCCTGCAAGGGGCTGGTGGCTACACCTTC. It is translated as CASSLQGAGGYTF.

In its sample, this clone was seen a few times. The V gene is TRBV3-1 (or the pseudogene TRBV3-2), the J gene TRBJ2-2; 9 positions agree with TRBD2. The V gene's germline CDR1 is LGHDT and CDR2 YNNKEL (reference sequence). The ends lost 0 bases at V and 7 bases at J; junction bases unmatched: 6. CDR3 size: 16 residues. The CDR3 nucleotides are TGTGCCAGCAGCCAAGAGGTAGCGGGAGTAGGCGGGGAGCTGTTTTTT. Protein: CASSQEVAGVGGELFF.

The gene calls are TRBV18 and TRBJ1-4, with D tentatively TRBD1 (6 bases). V was clipped by 6 bases and J by 7 bases, with 18 bases between them. Germline V gene sequence: CDR1 KGHSH, CDR2 LQKENI. The CDR3 runs to 15 residues. CDR3 nucleotides: TGTGCCAGCTCCAACCCTACAGGGCCTGGTGAAAAACTGTTTTTT. Residues: CASSNPTGPGEKLFF.